This TCR beta chain emerged from a study of OX40 agonist ivuxolimab in advanced cancers. Trimming pared 7 bases from V and 0 bases from J, leaving 14 bases between. The CDR3 sequence is 15 residues long. Some clones are missing from TCRdb's copy, which holds only in-frame ones; the method was immunoSEQ multiplex PCR. The repertoire holds tens of thousands of clones, with approximately 87% as singletons. The TCR was taken from an adult with an advanced solid tumor such as melanoma, head and neck, liver or kidney cancer. The V and J genes are TRBV5-3 and TRBJ1-5; TRBD1 might be the D (6 bases). TRBV5-3 is an ORF for which the function is uncertain. The sequenced sample was CD4+ or CD8+ T cells sorted from blood, obtained in a trial of the OX40 agonist ivuxolimab. The CDR3, as DNA: TGTGCCAGATTAGGGGGACTTTATAGCAATCAGCCCCAGCATTTT. It specifies CARLGGLYSNQPQHF.